Sequencing of this TCR beta chain was carried out in a study of cytomegalovirus exposure and HLA in healthy donors (dated by TCRdb to about 2017). Context from the whole study: An earlier analysis of roughly 500 of the donors reported approximately 280 Gb of sequence data and around 120 million unique TCR beta sequences obtained from around 190 million T cells. Because of strong linkage in the cohort, roughly five DR-DQ haplotypes were treated as single units for association and clustering. Among about 410 genotyped donors of the cohort, an average of about 240,000 unique TCR beta nucleotide sequences was sequenced per donor, of which about 19% were non-productive. In the later analysis, no new phenotypic data were used to find candidate immune exposures; instead, reliance was placed on TCR beta sequences and their occurrence across donors. In a later genetic analysis, genome-wide SNP genotypes for about 60% of the 666 donors were used, and that subset was treated as a discovery cohort. The study aimed to test whether signatures of past pathogen exposure could be identified by cataloging public T cell receptors. The study used immunosequencing to profile the T cell repertoires of about 670 subjects and linked those repertoires to cytomegalovirus serostatus. In a later analysis, previously published TCR beta repertoires from 550 to 750 donors were re-analyzed and high-resolution HLA genotyping was added so that TCR occurrence patterns could be studied. Class I and class II HLA loci were covered by the typing at four-digit resolution. An early release that covered fewer than 750 HLA-typed donors contained about 300 gigabases of sequencing data and approximately 85 million unique TCR sequences. Every repertoire in the discovery cohort had been generated on one and the same sequencing platform. Typing coverage differed by locus: A, B, C, DRB1 and DQB1 were typed in roughly 620-630 donors, DQA1 in around 500, DPA1 in approximately 600, and DPB1 in roughly 450. High-throughput TCR immunosequencing, statistical association of individual TCRs with disease status, and machine learning were combined to predict cytomegalovirus infection status. Donor age, sex, ethnicity and CMV serostatus were compiled alongside the repertoire data. To decide whether each TCR beta V gene segment behaved as functional or pseudogenic, an earlier analysis of fewer than 750 of the donors relied on high-throughput TCR beta sequencing. Of the 398 genotyped donors, 81% fell in the genetic ancestry cluster associated with self-reported Caucasian donors. Along with the roughly 670-subject first cohort, a separate validation cohort of around 110 different subjects was used. What the study reported, not specific to this receptor: In an earlier analysis of 587 of the donors, most TCR beta V segments appeared in productive rearrangements about 90% or about 30% of the time, broadly matching IMGT annotations. Most CMV-associated TCR beta chains appeared to be HLA-restricted in a later analysis, and the HLA associations seemed to be driven largely by CMV exposure. The classifier was reported to diagnose cytomegalovirus status with high specificity and sensitivity in both the original and validation cohorts. A later analysis found that HLA-associated TCR beta chains were more clonally expanded and had lower generation probabilities than equally common non-associated chains. An association between a missense DCLRE1C variant and V-gene and J-gene trimming of TCR beta chains was found in a later genetic analysis and replicated in an independent cohort. In a later genetic analysis, fewer N-insertions in productive TCRs were reported among donors in an Asian-associated ancestry cluster than the roughly 710-donor mean. According to a later analysis, parvovirus B19, influenza, CMV and Epstein-Barr virus appeared linked to several top co-occurrence clusters. Because counts were too low, about 15 rarely observed V segments, including chromosome 9 orphons, were left out of the earlier analysis of 500 to 650 of the donors. A further reported finding was that TCR beta sequences accurately predicted the HLA-A and HLA-B alleles for most subjects in the first cohort. A cluster of highly shared sequence variants was judged likely to represent a technical artifact of the sequencing pipeline. A later analysis found that TCR association rates varied across HLA loci, with DRB1 alleles showing the most associated TCRs and HLA-C alleles the fewest. HLA typing was unavailable for some donors at each locus, so association tests used only the typed subset. When HLA alleles, especially DR and DQ, strongly co-occurred, TCR associations were difficult to assign to individual alleles. Sequencing depth was assumed to be roughly uniform across donors in the presence/absence analyses, though that assumption may not hold. Most TCR sequences were seen in very few donors, while some public TCRs were found in many individuals. Linkage disequilibrium might explain the correlated functional status among segregating V segments, but an unknown experimental factor could not be excluded. For the cohort, immune exposure information was limited to CMV serostatus. In this cohort, only TCR beta chains were sequenced, and detectable features were limited by the absence of alpha or paired-chain data. It was suggested by the authors that the approach could potentially be generalized to other disease states and immunological phenotypes. In the study, roughly 160 TCR beta chains were listed as associated with cytomegalovirus. Some IMGT-functional V segments, including TRBV6-2 and TRBV6-3, could not be told apart with the 87-base-pair reads, so those segments were excluded. A few of the identified cytomegalovirus-associated TCR beta chains were confirmed in vitro to be specific for cytomegalovirus antigens. Specific HLA alleles were associated with roughly 16,000 TCR beta sequences at a false discovery rate of 0.05 in a later analysis.

From its cysteine to its phenylalanine, the CDR3 spans 19 amino acids. The only DNA kept is the CDR3, 57 bases in frame from the first base. Ends trimmed: V by 2 bases, J by 0 bases; bases unmatched to a gene: 9. The germline V gene supplies CDR1 SGHVT and CDR2 SQSDAQ. The receptor library was made with the immunoSEQ multiplex PCR assay. A mixture of 60 forward primers for TCR Vbeta segments and 13 reverse primers for TCR Jbeta segments was used in the multiplex PCR. The CDR3 region of rearranged TCR beta genes was amplified from genomic DNA with a multiplex PCR assay. Amplified TCR beta libraries were sequenced as 87-base-pair reads on the Illumina HiSeq System. For the original study's pipeline: In a later analysis, some 80 million unique TCR beta chains were counted across the 500 to 700 repertoires, and around 10 million of these chains were shared by at least two donors. A nearest-neighbor algorithm error-corrected the raw reads and collapsed the reads into unique sequences, merging closely related sequences to remove PCR and sequencing errors. V, D and J gene segments were assigned by aligning CDR3 sequences to IMGT reference sequences. Each retained sequence needed at least a six-nucleotide match to both a V gene segment and a J gene segment. Rearrangements were classified as productive when the CDR3 lacked stop codons and remained in frame with V and J, and all other rearrangements were classified as non-productive. CDR3 was defined according to IMGT convention as the region running from the second conserved V-encoded cysteine to the conserved J-encoded phenylalanine. The earlier analysis of about 610 of the donors excluded any sequence lacking an unambiguous match to a single V gene segment. An earlier analysis of 587 of the donors called V segments functional above 56.7% productive rearrangements and segregating when the between-donor standard deviation exceeded 5%. A statistical classification framework was built for diagnosing cytomegalovirus status from the catalog of TCR beta chain sequences. In a later analysis, TCR nucleotide sequences were compared against IMGT/GENE-DB human TR gene sequences so that V and J genes could be assigned. A later analysis assigned CDR3 sequences and most-parsimonious VDJ recombination scenarios with the TCRdist pipeline. In a later analysis, each TCR beta chain was defined by its CDR3 amino acid sequence together with its V-gene family, and reads lacking a unique V-gene family were excluded. In a later analysis, around 650 highly shared, low-generation-probability nucleotide sequences were removed to address suspected cross-contamination and a sequencing artifact. In a later analysis, a clonal expansion index was calculated for each public chain from normalized within-repertoire ranks of inferred template counts. In a later analysis, generation probabilities were computed with a VDJ recombination model fitted to out-of-frame rearrangements, and the resulting probabilities were checked against IGoR. In a later analysis, TCR-TCR, TCR-HLA and TCR-CMV co-occurrence was scored with hypergeometric tests, and a repertoire-size bias correction was applied to TCR pairs. To estimate false discovery rates, a later analysis permuted the HLA or CMV assignments 20 times. In a later analysis, co-occurring TCRs were grouped using DBSCAN, and TCRdist sequence similarity was added for clustering within HLA-allele-positive subsets. Co-occurrence clustering excluded repertoires with fewer than 30,000 or more than 120,000 public chains, plus five with anomalous nucleotide sharing. Drawn from immuneACCESS, this table holds only the in-frame rearrangements with V and J called that TCRdb kept. Clones are partly lost; checked studies trace under half to an unresolved V gene and leave the rest unexplained. V, J and clone size are taken as reported in that table, and D and trimming were inferred from the DNA itself. This sample lists approximately 240,000 clones; roughly 82% were detected once. Of the sample, 5% to 6% falls within the top ten clones.

For this clone: Its antigen is currently not known. No much larger clone exists at a distance of one base, and base qualities are not known.

The cohort comprised 550 to 700 healthy bone marrow donors. At the time of sampling, all cohort members were nominally healthy, though unrecorded immune exposures were likely present. The donor tested CMV seropositive and was one of the 289 seropositive cohort members. Every donor gave a peripheral blood sample, and the peripheral blood mononuclear cells from that sample were used for TCR beta sequencing. Genomic DNA extraction from the blood cell samples was performed with the Qiagen DNeasy Blood Extraction Kit. The sample comprised PBMCs. The sequence came from a woman between 40 and 50 years old in good health and CMV-seropositive. Here the chain combines TRBV7-4 and TRBJ2-3, with 12 bases in between that match TRBD2. At the DNA level, the sequence is TGTGCCAGCAGCTTAACCCGACTAGCGGGGGATATTAGCACAGATACGCAGTATTTT. Translated, it reads CASSLTRLAGDISTDTQYF.